Presented here are 31 T cell receptor beta chains from one specimen sequenced in a study of blood T cell repertoires in COVID-19. Assay: immunoSEQ multiplex PCR; the TCRdb copy retains only in-frame clones and omits some. The data show 150,000 to 200,000 clones, with over 80% seen just once and roughly 4.8% held by the top ten. Source material: peripheral blood. These TCRs come from a woman aged 45-59 years with acute or convalescent COVID-19.

This chain joins TRBV3-1 (or the pseudogene TRBV3-2) and TRBJ1-5; D not resolved. The V gene lost 0 bases and the J gene lost 9 bases, with 9 bases spanning the gap. The CDR3 sequence is 13 residues long. Germline V gene data show CDR1 as LGHDT and CDR2 as YNNKEL (reference sequence). CDR3 region: CASSQELGRPQHF. Here the CDR3 DNA reads TGTGCCAGCAGCCAAGAGCTGGGCAGGCCCCAGCATTTT.

V usage is TRBV6-5 and J usage is TRBJ1-2, with 8 bases lining up with TRBD1. J gave up 4 bases and V 4 bases, and 2 bases lay outside the gene matches. The CDR3 spans 13 residues. The germline V gene encodes CDR1 MNHEY and CDR2 SVGAGI. The CDR3 here is CASSSGGAYGYTF. The CDR3 nucleotides are TGTGCCAGCAGTTCAGGGGGCGCCTATGGCTACACCTTC.

The chain carries TRBV28 and TRBJ1-1; 8 bases line up with TRBD1. In germline, CDR1 is MDHEN, CDR2 SYDVKM. CDR3 length: 12 amino acids. V was pared by 10 bases and J by 11 bases, with 12 bases of the junction left unmatched. CDR3 bases: TGTGCCACCCTTCCAGGGGGCAGCAGGGCTTTCTTT. This codes for CATLPGGSRAFF.

Concerning this clone itself: The identical CDR3 is also encoded by other nucleotide sequences in the sample. This chain connects TRBV30 to TRBJ1-5; D is ambiguous. Trimming took off 2 bases at V and 7 bases at J, with 12 bases between the two ends. Germline V lookup: CDR1 GTSNPN, CDR2 SVGIG (reference sequence). The CDR3 runs to 13 residues. The CDR3 loop is CAWSTRENQPQHF. The CDR3 DNA reads TGTGCCTGGAGTACCCGGGAGAACCAGCCCCAGCATTTT.

The count of this clone is one. The chain recombines TRBV24-1 with TRBJ2-2, with 9 bases that match TRBD1. Per germline, CDR1 KGHDR and CDR2 SFDVKD. J was trimmed by 6 bases and V by 4 bases; bases with no gene match: 11. CDR3 length: 17 amino acids. The CDR3 protein is CATSELKGTGYPGELFF. The CDR3 region has the DNA TGTGCCACCAGTGAGCTGAAAGGGACAGGGTATCCCGGGGAGCTGTTTTTT.

This clone was counted once. The chain has TRBV5-8 and TRBJ1-1; D is perhaps TRBD1 (5 bases). Between the trimmed V and J ends, which lost 6 bases and 5 bases, there was a span of 14 bases. Germline V gene lookup returns CDR1 SGHTS and CDR2 YDEGEE. The CDR3 consists of 13 residues. CDR3 nucleotides: TGTGCCAGCACCTCTTGGGGCCAGACTGAAGCTTTCTTT. It is translated as CASTSWGQTEAFF.

V is TRBV11-2 and J is TRBJ2-1; 7 bases are a match to TRBD2. V gave up 4 bases and J gave up 6 bases; unmatched junction bases: 15. The germline V gene encodes CDR1 SGHAT and CDR2 FQNNGV. The CDR3 contains 17 residues. CDR3 protein: CASSWGGRGRSLNEQFF. The CDR3 nucleotides read TGTGCCAGCAGCTGGGGAGGGCGGGGTAGATCCCTCAATGAGCAGTTCTTC. Combining the CDR3 with reference TRBV11-2 and TRBJ2-1 gives the whole variable domain EAGVAQSPRYKIIEKRQSVAFWCNPISGHATLYWYQQILGQGPKLLIQFQNNGVVDDSQLPKDRFSAERLKGVDSTLKIQPAKLEDSAVYLCASSWGGRGRSLNEQFFGPGTRLTVL.

The rearrangement uses TRBV19 and TRBJ1-4, with TRBD1 identical over 7 bases. The CDR3 covers 13 residues. J gave up 7 bases and V 3 bases, and 2 bases lay outside the gene matches. Germline CDR1 and CDR2: LNHDA and SQIVND (reference sequence). The CDR3: CASSIQGGEKLFF. The CDR3 DNA reads TGTGCCAGTAGTATCCAGGGGGGTGAAAAACTGTTTTTT.

CDR3 sequence reads: CAWIPGAEAFF. The CDR3 bases are TGTGCCTGGATACCCGGGGCTGAAGCTTTCTTT. The rearrangement links TRBV30 to TRBJ1-1, with D unresolved. Germline V gene sequence: CDR1 GTSNPN, CDR2 SVGIG (reference sequence). V lost 4 bases and J 6 bases, leaving 9 bases between the germline ends. The CDR3 spans 11 residues.

J is TRBJ1-1 and V is TRBV2; a possible D gene is TRBD1 (6 bases). The CDR3 contains 13 residues. The germline V gene has CDR1 SNHLY and CDR2 FYNNEI. The V and J ends lost 7 bases and 5 bases respectively, with 14 bases between them. The CDR3: CASTRGGWTEAFF. The CDR3 coding sequence is TGTGCCAGCACCAGGGGAGGGTGGACTGAAGCTTTCTTT.

This clone came up a few times. The chain uses TRBV25-1 and TRBJ2-7, with 10 bases fitting TRBD1. J was trimmed by 6 bases and V by 0 bases; bases with no gene match: 2. Germline lookup yields CDR1 MGHDK and CDR2 SYGVNS. The CDR3 sequence is 14 residues long. The CDR3 bases are TGTGCCAGCAGTGAATATCGGACAGGGGGCGAGCAGTACTTC. It yields the protein CASSEYRTGGEQYF.

V is TRBV3-1 (or the pseudogene TRBV3-2) and J is TRBJ1-4; the match to TRBD1 covers 9 bases. The CDR3 spans 15 residues. Trimming took 5 bases from V and 6 from J; bases not matched to a gene: 7. Germline V CDR1 and CDR2: LGHDT, YNNKEL (reference sequence). The CDR3 loop reads CASSDRTGAYEKLFF. The CDR3 DNA follows: TGTGCCAGCAGCGATCGGACAGGGGCTTATGAAAAACTGTTTTTT.

The chain couples TRBV9 to TRBJ1-1; unclear D gene. The V end was cut by 5 bases, the J end by 0 bases, with 5 bases between. The CDR3 extends over 12 amino acids. Germline V gene data show CDR1 as SGDLS and CDR2 as YYNGEE. CDR3 sequence: CASSQMNTEAFF. Written as DNA, the CDR3 is TGTGCCAGCAGTCAGATGAACACTGAAGCTTTCTTT.

The chain has TRBV7-3 and TRBJ2-3; 9 bases align to TRBD2. CDR3 size: 15 residues. Germline CDR1 SGHTA, CDR2 FQGTGA. The V segment lost 6 bases and the J segment 4 bases; nucleotides outside the gene matches: 8. CDR3 in amino acids: CASSAGAGGPDTQYF. The CDR3 nucleotides are TGTGCCAGCAGTGCTGGGGCGGGAGGGCCAGATACGCAGTATTTT.

The chain recombines TRBV2 with TRBJ1-1, with D possibly being TRBD1 (5 bases). With 6 bases removed from V and 4 bases from J, the gap between germline ends came to 12 bases. The CDR3 length is 13 residues. Germline CDR1 reads SNHLY; CDR2 reads FYNNEI. CDR3 sequence (DNA): TGTGCCAGCAGCGACCGTAGGGGCACTGAAGCTTTCTTT. Translating it yields CASSDRRGTEAFF.

The rearrangement uses TRBV10-3 and TRBJ2-3, with 12 bases that match TRBD2. The CDR3 covers 15 residues. V lost 6 bases, J lost 4 bases, and 5 bases stayed unmatched. Germline V CDR1 and CDR2: ENHRY, SYGVKD. CDR3 residues: CAIRPTSGGPDTQYF. The CDR3, as DNA: TGTGCCATCAGACCAACTAGCGGGGGGCCAGATACGCAGTATTTT.

The chain couples TRBV5-1 to TRBJ1-5; D remains ambiguous. The CDR3 spans 15 residues. V lost 0 bases to trimming and J lost 1 base, with 8 bases between them. Per the germline V gene, CDR1 is SGHRS and CDR2 is YFSETQ. CDR3 region: CASSLGPKSNQPQHF. The CDR3 coding sequence is TGCGCCAGCAGCTTGGGGCCGAAGAGCAATCAGCCCCAGCATTTT.

The chain combines TRBV18 with TRBJ1-5, with a weak D call TRBD1 (5 bases). The CDR3 sequence is 14 residues long. CDR1 and CDR2 (germline): KGHSH, LQKENI. V was trimmed by 6 bases and J by 7 bases, leaving 16 bases between them. The CDR3 loop reads CASSQTGGVQPQHF. In DNA form, the CDR3 reads TGTGCCAGCTCCCAAACGGGAGGGGTCCAGCCCCAGCATTTT.

The chain carries TRBV7-2 and TRBJ2-7; TRBD2 might be the D (5 bases). There are 13 residues in the CDR3. V was shortened by 1 base and J by 2 bases, with 6 bases between the two germline ends. Germline V gives CDR1 SGHTA, CDR2 FQGNSA. In DNA, the CDR3 is TGTGCCAGCAGCTTAGGGGAGCCCTACGAGCAGTACTTC. It is translated as CASSLGEPYEQYF.

The chain joins TRBV4-3 to TRBJ2-1; no reliable D call. Per the germline V gene, CDR1 is LGHNA and CDR2 is YSLEER. Trimming cost V 3 bases and J 3 bases, with 12 bases left between them. The CDR3 runs to 15 residues. The CDR3 bases are TGCGCCAGCAGCCAGAGCAGCGAGAACTACAATGAGCAGTTCTTC. It yields the protein CASSQSSENYNEQFF.

V gene TRBV6-1 combines with J gene TRBJ1-4, with TRBD1 as a possible D gene (5 bases). The CDR3 loop spans 15 amino acids. In germline, CDR1 is MNHNS, CDR2 SASEGT. The V gene lost 0 bases and the J gene lost 2 bases, with 7 bases spanning the gap. As DNA, the CDR3 is TGTGCCAGCAGTGAAGCGGGGCGTACTAATGAAAAACTGTTTTTT. Translating gives CASSEAGRTNEKLFF.

This clone was observed a handful of times. The CDR3: CASRGTAAEQYF. CDR3 DNA: TGTGCCAGTAGGGGGACAGCGGCCGAGCAGTACTTC. This sequence joins TRBV19 and TRBJ2-7; 7 positions match TRBD1. The CDR3 runs 12 residues. V shed 6 bases, J shed 6 bases, and the junction held 5 bases outside the gene matches. CDR1 and CDR2 (germline): LNHDA, SQIVND (reference sequence).

The chain joins TRBV27 to TRBJ2-1, with D possibly matching TRBD2 (6 bases). This CDR3 is 17 amino acids long. With 3 bases removed from V and 10 bases from J, the gap between germline ends came to 25 bases. Germline values: CDR1 MNHEY, CDR2 SMNVEV (reference sequence). The CDR3 here is CASSFSPFVGGGKEQFF. The CDR3 DNA is TGTGCCAGCAGTTTCTCCCCTTTCGTGGGAGGAGGTAAGGAGCAGTTCTTC.

The chain joins TRBV9 to TRBJ1-1; D perhaps matches TRBD1 (5 bases). Looked up from germline, CDR1 is SGDLS and CDR2 is YYNGEE. Between the trimmed V and J ends, which lost 0 bases and 3 bases, there was a span of 9 bases. This CDR3 has 14 residues. The CDR3 region has the DNA TGTGCCAGCAGCGTAGATCCGGGGGACACTGAAGCTTTCTTT. Its protein product is CASSVDPGDTEAFF.

This chain uses TRBV7-6 with TRBJ2-1; a possible D gene is TRBD2 (6 bases). V gave up 1 base and J gave up 5 bases, with 15 bases separating them. Germline CDR1 reads SGHVS; CDR2 reads FNYEAQ. The CDR3 spans 16 residues. The CDR3 spells CASSLVLGAGNNEQFF. CDR3 bases: TGTGCCAGCAGCTTAGTTCTCGGGGCGGGAAACAATGAGCAGTTCTTC.

This clone has a single count. The chain combines TRBV5-8 with TRBJ1-3; 9 bases align to TRBD1. Germline assignment: CDR1 SGHTS and CDR2 YDEGEE. The CDR3 contains 14 residues. J lost 8 bases, V lost 8 bases, and 11 bases had no gene match. The DNA for the CDR3 is TGTGCCAGTACCCCGGGACAGGGTGTAGACACCATATATTTT. Encoded protein: CASTPGQGVDTIYF.

This chain uses TRBV6-2 or TRBV6-3 with TRBJ2-1; 10 bases match TRBD2. Unmatched junction bases numbered 9, after V lost 2 bases and J lost 5 bases. The germline V gene encodes CDR1 MNHEY and CDR2 SVGEGT. The CDR3 sequence is 17 residues long. CDR3 DNA: TGTGCCAGCAGTTACGAGCGGGGGGGCCAAGGTAACAATGAGCAGTTCTTC. It encodes CASSYERGGQGNNEQFF.

The chain couples TRBV9 to TRBJ1-1; no firm D call. The CDR3 length is 14 residues. V lost 3 bases and J 5 bases, leaving 14 bases between the germline ends. The germline gives CDR1 SGDLS, CDR2 YYNGEE. The CDR3 coding sequence is TGTGCCAGCAGCGCGAGCCGAACGGGGACTGAAGCTTTCTTT. Encoded protein: CASSASRTGTEAFF.

This clone was counted a single time. The genes are TRBV3-1 (or the pseudogene TRBV3-2) and TRBJ1-2, with no clear D. The germline gives CDR1 LGHDT, CDR2 YNNKEL (reference sequence). Trimming stripped 5 bases from V and 5 bases from J, with 12 bases between. The CDR3 totals 13 residues. The CDR3 loop is CASSCCGFYGYTF. The CDR3, as DNA: TGTGCCAGCAGCTGCTGCGGATTTTATGGCTACACCTTC.

The V and J genes are TRBV18 and TRBJ2-7; 10 bases are shared with TRBD1. With V trimmed by 0 bases and J by 6 bases, 5 bases remained unmatched. Looked up from germline, CDR1 is KGHSH and CDR2 is LQKENI. The CDR3 length is 15 residues. CDR3 coding DNA: TGTGCCAGCTCACCACCCCATCGGACAGGGGGCGAGCAGTACTTC. Encoded protein: CASSPPHRTGGEQYF.

V is TRBV9 and J is TRBJ2-4; D might be TRBD2 (5 bases). The germline V gene encodes CDR1 SGDLS and CDR2 YYNGEE. The CDR3 extends over 12 amino acids. Trimming cost V 3 bases and J 7 bases, with 8 bases left between them. The chain's CDR3 is CASSGSSNIQYF. As DNA, the CDR3 is TGTGCCAGCAGCGGTTCTAGCAACATTCAGTACTTC.